The 11 T cell receptor beta chains listed next were all sequenced from one sample in a study of T-cell memory formation after mild COVID-19. TCRdb re-called the 5' RACE reads through MiXCR, storing one row per CDR3 protein. The sample shows around 500,000 distinct CDR3 sequences, 15% to 20% of them seen only once. The specimen was PBMCs or a T cell subset sorted from them (not recorded which). The receptor set was obtained from an adult woman who had mild COVID-19 (a few samples of this study predate the infection). Cell type and time point are not known.

The V and J genes are TRBV11-3 and TRBJ2-3; D is unresolved. There are 14 residues in the CDR3. In germline, CDR1 is SGHNT, CDR2 YENEEA. V was pared by 0 bases and J by 8 bases, with 12 bases between. CDR3 DNA sequence: TGTGCCAGCAGCTTAGATCGGACCCGCCGTACGCAGTATTTT. Encoded protein: CASSLDRTRRTQYF.

This rearrangement joins TRBV29-1 to TRBJ2-7; 7 bases map to TRBD1. V lost 4 bases, J lost 3 bases, and 9 bases stayed unmatched. The CDR3 totals 14 residues. CDR1 and CDR2 (germline): SQVTM, ANQGSEA. The CDR3 coding sequence is TGCAGCGTTGGAGGGGGCAGGGGATACTACGAGCAGTACTTC. Its protein product is CSVGGGRGYYEQYF.

For this clonotype: A much larger clone differs from this one at a single base, so this may be a read error. The chain has TRBV7-6 and TRBJ2-1, with TRBD2 as a possible D gene (5 bases). The CDR3 spans 13 residues. V shed 1 base and J shed 4 bases, with 5 bases lying between them. In germline, CDR1 is SGHVS, CDR2 FNYEAQ. CDR3 loop: CASSLGEYNEQFF. DNA for the CDR3: TGTGCCAGCAGCTTAGGGGAGTACAATGAGCAGTTCTTC.

This clonotype has ten or more counts. The chain couples TRBV9 to TRBJ1-6; TRBD1 matches at 11 bases. Looked up from germline, CDR1 is SGDLS and CDR2 is YYNGEE. V was clipped by 4 bases and J by 6 bases; unmatched bases: 6. The CDR3 is made up of 16 amino acids. The CDR3 here is CASSPRTGGLNSPLHF. DNA for the CDR3: TGTGCCAGCAGCCCTCGGACAGGGGGCCTTAATTCACCCCTCCACTTT.

The chain has TRBV4-1 and TRBJ2-2, with 7 nucleotides matching TRBD1. CDR1 and CDR2 (germline): MGHRA, YSYEKL. J was trimmed by 1 base and V by 3 bases; bases with no gene match: 8. The CDR3 sequence is 17 residues long. CDR3 loop: CASSHPSRQGNTGELFF. The DNA of the CDR3 is TGCGCCAGCAGCCACCCCTCTAGACAGGGGAACACCGGGGAGCTGTTTTTT.

This clonotype has only a few counts. The rearrangement links TRBV12-3 or TRBV12-4 to TRBJ2-6; D not resolved. The CDR3 has 18 residues. V lost 0 bases and J lost 0, with 12 bases in between. DNA of the CDR3: TGTGCCAGCAGTTTAGCGGGCGTTGGCAACTCTGGGGCCAACGTCCTGACTTTC. Its translation: CASSLAGVGNSGANVLTF.

The chain joins TRBV12-3 or TRBV12-4 to TRBJ2-6; no clear D. V was clipped by 10 bases and J by 0 bases, with 7 bases between them. The CDR3 has 13 amino acids. CDR3 sequence reads: CATMLSGANVLTF. In nucleotides, the CDR3 is TGTGCCACCATGCTCTCTGGGGCCAACGTCCTGACTTTC.

This clonotype appeared a few times. The chain joins TRBV7-3 to TRBJ2-1; 10 bases are shared with TRBD2. V trimming: 5 bases; J trimming: 4 bases; junction bases outside the gene matches: 8. Germline values: CDR1 SGHTA, CDR2 FQGTGA. The CDR3 runs 16 residues. The CDR3 loop reads CASSPIGTSAYNEQFF. For the CDR3, the DNA is TGTGCCAGCAGCCCAATCGGGACTAGCGCATACAATGAGCAGTTCTTC.

In its sample, this clonotype was seen a few times. This chain connects TRBV3-1 to TRBJ1-5, with D hard to call. The germline V gene has CDR1 LGHDT and CDR2 YNNKEL (reference sequence). V was cut by 0 bases and J by 7 bases, with 13 bases left in between. The CDR3 has 15 amino acids. CDR3 loop: CASSQDAVPGQPQHF. CDR3 in DNA: TGTGCCAGCAGCCAAGATGCGGTCCCCGGCCAGCCCCAGCATTTT.

The chain carries TRBV10-3 and TRBJ2-1; TRBD1 matches at 10 bases. Germline lookup yields CDR1 ENHRY and CDR2 SYGVKD. CDR3 length equals 19 residues. Trimming cost V 0 bases and J 2 bases; bases outside gene matches: 10. The CDR3 sequence is CAISESKGQGRDPYNEQFF. DNA for the CDR3: TGTGCCATCAGTGAGTCTAAGGGACAGGGGAGAGATCCCTACAATGAGCAGTTCTTC.

The rearrangement links TRBV14 to TRBJ2-7; maybe TRBD2 (5 bases). The CDR3 has 13 amino acids. The germline V gene encodes CDR1 SGHDN and CDR2 FVKESK. Trimming removed 5 bases from V and 2 bases from J, with 10 bases in between. The CDR3 sequence: CASSWSGAYEQYF. In nucleotides, the CDR3 is TGTGCCAGCAGCTGGAGCGGAGCCTACGAGCAGTACTTC.